This is a list of T cell receptor beta chains from one sample in a study of blood T cell repertoires in COVID-19. The repertoire was sequenced with immunoSEQ multiplex PCR; TCRdb's copy has only in-frame clones and lacks some. This table holds some 150,000 clones, roughly 80% found once. Sequenced sample: peripheral blood. Source of these receptors: a human donor with acute or convalescent COVID-19. The donor label of this sample is uncertain. CDR3s include the opening cysteine and the closing phenylalanine or tryptophan. The order of the fields is D gene, V gene, clone size, J gene, CDR3 DNA, CDR3 protein. The D gene is left open where the match is weak. Clone size is shown for a subset of rows, as once, few, many or a class of expanded clone.

NA	TRBV9	few	TRBJ2-2	TGTGCCAGCGGAGGGGGGGCCGGGGAGCTGTTTTTT	CASGGGAGELFF
NA	TRBV2	NA	TRBJ2-1	TGTGCCAGCAGCGGTGACAGAGGGGGATACAATGAGCAGTTCTTC	CASSGDRGGYNEQFF
NA	TRBV14	NA	TRBJ1-4	TGTGCCAGCAGCCGGAGAGGGACAACTAATGAAAAACTGTTTTTT	CASSRRGTTNEKLFF
NA	TRBV18	NA	TRBJ1-6	TGTGCCAGCTCACTTACTGGGGCCGAGACCTATAATTCACCCCTCCACTTT	CASSLTGAETYNSPLHF
NA	TRBV27	NA	TRBJ1-1	TGTGCCAGCAGTTTATACCTGGGAAGGGGGACTGAAGCTTTCTTT	CASSLYLGRGTEAFF
NA	TRBV4-1	NA	TRBJ2-5	TGCGCCAGCAGCCCGCGAGGGGGAGAGACCCAGTACTTC	CASSPRGGETQYF
NA	TRBV6-5	NA	TRBJ1-2	TGTGCCAGCGAGCCCGGTGACTATGGCTACACCTTC	CASEPGDYGYTF
NA	TRBV5-4	NA	TRBJ1-2	TGTGCCAGCAGCTTGGCCGCGGGGAGTGATGGCTACACCTTC	CASSLAAGSDGYTF
NA	TRBV7-9	NA	TRBJ2-3	TGTGCCAGCAGCTTAGGGACTACCCCCACAGATACGCAGTATTTT	CASSLGTTPTDTQYF
TRBD1	TRBV24-1	NA	TRBJ1-2	TGTGCCACCAGTGACCCGGGACAGCTGGAGGCTGGCTACACCTTC	CATSDPGQLEAGYTF
NA	TRBV27	NA	TRBJ1-5	TGTGCCAGCAGTCCAGGGAATCAGCCCCAGCATTTT	CASSPGNQPQHF
NA	TRBV19	NA	TRBJ1-5	TGTGCCAGTAGTATAGATTGGGACTCTTGGGCCCAGCATTTT	CASSIDWDSWAQHF
TRBD1	TRBV12-3/TRBV12-4	NA	TRBJ1-2	TGTGCCAGCAGCCGGGACAGCTCCGATGGCTACACCTTC	CASSRDSSDGYTF
NA	TRBV15	few	TRBJ1-6	TGTGCCACCAGCCCCCGGCAGGTTTCACCCCTCCACTTT	CATSPRQVSPLHF
NA	TRBV7-2	once	TRBJ1-1	TGTGCCAGCAGCCGCGGAGGAGGGGTGACTGAAGCTTTCTTT	CASSRGGGVTEAFF
NA	TRBV5-6	NA	TRBJ2-5	TGTGCCAGCAGCCCCGCCTGGCTAGGCGAGACCCAGTACTTC	CASSPAWLGETQYF
NA	TRBV27	once	TRBJ2-7	TGTGCCAGCAGTTTAGATTGGTCCTATGAGCAGTACTTC	CASSLDWSYEQYF
NA	TRBV12-3/TRBV12-4	NA	TRBJ1-5	TGTGCCAGCAGTTTCCGGAGACAGCCCCAGCATTTT	CASSFRRQPQHF
TRBD1	TRBV7-3	NA	TRBJ2-3	TGTGCCAGCAACCAGGGGGGCACAGATACGCAGTATTTT	CASNQGGTDTQYF
NA	TRBV3-1/TRBV3-2	NA	TRBJ1-2	TGTGCCAGTCGTAACAGGGCAACCAACTATGGCTACACCTTC	CASRNRATNYGYTF
NA	TRBV6-6	NA	TRBJ2-7	TGTGCCAGCAGTAATACAGTCTACGAGCAGTACTTC	CASSNTVYEQYF
NA	TRBV30	NA	TRBJ2-5	TGTGCCTGGAGTGTCCCCGAGGAGTACCAAGAGACCCAGTACTTC	CAWSVPEEYQETQYF
TRBD1	TRBV6-5	once	TRBJ2-3	TGTGCCAGCAGTCTAGGGGGCTTTCGGGGAGATACGCAGTATTTT	CASSLGGFRGDTQYF
TRBD1	TRBV5-1	NA	TRBJ1-2	TGCGCCAGCAGCTCCGGACAGGGGTATGGCTACACCTTC	CASSSGQGYGYTF
NA	TRBV15	NA	TRBJ1-5	TGTGCCACCAGCATCGGGACACAAAGGGGTTATCAGCCCCAGCATTTT	CATSIGTQRGYQPQHF
NA	TRBV5-6	NA	TRBJ2-2	TGTGCCAGCAGCTTTTCTAGCCCCGGGGAGCTGTTTTTT	CASSFSSPGELFF
TRBD1	TRBV15	once	TRBJ1-1	TGTGCCACCAGCAGAGATCATACGTCGAGGGGGCGAACTGAAGCTTTCTTT	CATSRDHTSRGRTEAFF
TRBD2	TRBV9	NA	TRBJ2-3	TGTGCCAGCAGCGTAGTAGCGGGGGGACGCACAGATACGCAGTATTTT	CASSVVAGGRTDTQYF
NA	TRBV3-1/TRBV3-2	NA	TRBJ2-1	TGTGCCAGCAGCCAGTGGGGAGAGGGTGAGCAGTTCTTC	CASSQWGEGEQFF
NA	TRBV5-8	once	TRBJ1-2	TGTGCCAGCAGCCCTCAGGGGACCTATGGCTACACCTTC	CASSPQGTYGYTF
NA	TRBV2	NA	TRBJ1-2	TGTGCCAGCAGGGGGGAGGCCGGAGGCTACACCTTC	CASRGEAGGYTF
TRBD1	TRBV27	NA	TRBJ1-2	TGTGCCAGCAGATCGGACAGGGGCTATGGCTACACCTTC	CASRSDRGYGYTF
NA	TRBV14	NA	TRBJ1-6	TGTGCCAGCAGTCCGGGCCTTGGGCGGGGTTCACCCCTCCACTTT	CASSPGLGRGSPLHF
NA	TRBV24-1	NA	TRBJ2-1	TGTGCCACCAGTGACCTACAGGGAAATGAGCAGTTCTTC	CATSDLQGNEQFF
TRBD2	TRBV19	NA	TRBJ2-2	TGTGCCAGTAGTAACCCCAGCGGGGGGGCCGGGGAGCTGTTTTTT	CASSNPSGGAGELFF
TRBD1	TRBV29-1	NA	TRBJ2-3	TGCAGCGCCGAAGGGGGGGACAGGGTAGATACGCAGTATTTT	CSAEGGDRVDTQYF
TRBD1	TRBV10-1	NA	TRBJ2-7	TGCGCCAGCAGAAAGGACAGGGGGCCCTACGAGCAGTACTTC	CASRKDRGPYEQYF
TRBD1	TRBV6-5	NA	TRBJ2-2	TGTGCCAGCCAGAGCGACAGGGAAGTTTCCGGGGAGCTGTTTTTT	CASQSDREVSGELFF
TRBD2	TRBV9	NA	TRBJ2-1	TGTGCCAGCAGCGAGTTCCCAGGAGCGGGGGGGCAGTTCTTC	CASSEFPGAGGQFF
TRBD1	TRBV6-1	NA	TRBJ1-4	TGTGCCAGCAGCGTAACACAGGGGGGGAATGAAAAACTGTTTTTT	CASSVTQGGNEKLFF
NA	TRBV3-1/TRBV3-2	NA	TRBJ2-7	TGTGCCAGCAGCTCCCGGGACACCTACGAGCAGTACTTC	CASSSRDTYEQYF
NA	TRBV5-1	NA	TRBJ1-1	TGCGCCAGCAGCTTGAATCTTAACACTGAAGCTTTCTTT	CASSLNLNTEAFF
NA	TRBV12-3/TRBV12-4	NA	TRBJ1-1	TGTGCCAGCAGTCCCCGGAGCACTGAAGCTTTCTTT	CASSPRSTEAFF
NA	TRBV18	NA	TRBJ1-5	TGTGCCAGCTCAAACTACGACAGTCATAGCAATCAGCCCCAGCATTTT	CASSNYDSHSNQPQHF
NA	TRBV5-4	few	TRBJ2-1	TGTGCCAGCAGCGAGGTGCTCAATGAGCAGTTCTTC	CASSEVLNEQFF
TRBD1	TRBV3-1/TRBV3-2	NA	TRBJ1-4	TGTGCCAGCAGCCGATCGGACAGGGTTGCAACTAATGAAAAACTGTTTTTT	CASSRSDRVATNEKLFF
TRBD1	TRBV30	NA	TRBJ2-1	TGTGCCTGGGACCGGGACAGGGGGTTTCTTAGGTCCTACAATGAGCAGTTCTTC	CAWDRDRGFLRSYNEQFF
NA	TRBV12-3/TRBV12-4	NA	TRBJ1-2	TGTGCCAGCAGTTTTGGAGGGAATGGCTACACCTTC	CASSFGGNGYTF
NA	TRBV5-1	NA	TRBJ2-7	TGCGCCAGCAGCTTGGATTTTCCCAACTACGAGCAGTACTTC	CASSLDFPNYEQYF